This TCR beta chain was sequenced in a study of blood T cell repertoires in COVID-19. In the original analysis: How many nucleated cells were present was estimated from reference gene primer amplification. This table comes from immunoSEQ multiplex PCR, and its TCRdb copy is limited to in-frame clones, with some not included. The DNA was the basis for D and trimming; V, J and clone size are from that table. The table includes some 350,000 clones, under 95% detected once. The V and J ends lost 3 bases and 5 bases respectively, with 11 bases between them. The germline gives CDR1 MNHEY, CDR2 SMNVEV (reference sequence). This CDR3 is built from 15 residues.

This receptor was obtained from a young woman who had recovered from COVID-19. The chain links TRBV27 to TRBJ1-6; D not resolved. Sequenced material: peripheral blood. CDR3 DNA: TGTGCCAGCAGTTTCCCCGCAGGAAATAATTCACCCCTCCACTTT. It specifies CASSFPAGNNSPLHF.